This T cell receptor beta chain is from a study of cytomegalovirus exposure and HLA in healthy donors. Whole-study context: Most donors, roughly 77% of some 400 genotyped, fell in the Caucasian-associated ancestry cluster. Study-wide results and limits: Reports credit the classifier with highly specific, highly sensitive diagnosis of cytomegalovirus status. One variant, a missense change in DCLRE1C, was linked in a later analysis to TCR beta V- and J-gene trimming. In an earlier analysis, in under 700 donors, most V segments appeared productive either ~87% or ~30% of the time.

The CDR3 is 15 residues long. The germline gives CDR1 SGHNT, CDR2 YENEEA. V was shortened by 3 bases and J by 3 bases, with 9 bases between the two germline ends. The PCR ran on 60 Vbeta and 13 Jbeta primers. The protocol was immunoSEQ multiplex PCR, while the TCRdb copy is restricted to in-frame clones and leaves out a portion. The table shows about 130,000 clones, with under 85% occurring only once. This clone turned up a few times. The antigen is unknown. This clonotype originated in a woman aged 45-65 years in good health and CMV-seropositive. This chain joins TRBV11-3 and TRBJ2-6, with D possibly being TRBD1 (5 bases). The source material was PBMCs. CDR3 coding DNA: TGTGCCAGCAGCTTCCAGGGTGGTGGGGCCAACGTCCTGACTTTC. As protein: CASSFQGGGANVLTF.